This T cell receptor (beta chain) was recorded in a study of vaccination effects on CD4 cells after COVID-19. About the study: Within the ViraFEST assay, antigen-specific CD4+ T cells underwent expansion with viral peptide pools prior to sequencing. All study participants received two doses of BNT162b2 or mRNA-1273 vaccine. Researchers reported culturing 2 million to 2.5 million PBMC in each well, adding approximately 9.4 IU/ml IL-2 and 10 ug/ml peptides.

Concerning this clone: What it binds is unknown.

Study results and caveats: Late post-vaccination, clones induced by infection and those induced by vaccine underwent marked clonal contraction.

Clones were sequenced by immunoSEQ multiplex PCR, and TCRdb holds only the in-frame ones, with some missing. There are fewer than 75,000 clones in the sample; over 60% occur only once, and roughly 1.9% lies in the top ten. The V gene end was trimmed by 6 bases and the J gene end by 7 bases; junction bases not matched to a gene: 15. Germline V gene data show CDR1 as LNHDA and CDR2 as SQIVND (reference sequence). The CDR3 extends over 17 amino acids. It was after around eleven days of culture that CD4+ T cells were isolated. The TCR originated in a human donor who received a COVID-19 vaccine. The chain links TRBV19 to TRBJ2-1; TRBD1 matches 10 bases. The sequencing used CD4+ T cells from PBMCs cultured without peptide, collected before COVID-19 vaccination. The CDR3 reads CASRDPPGTGVTNEQFF. In nucleotides, the CDR3 is TGTGCCAGTAGGGACCCGCCCGGGACAGGGGTTACAAATGAGCAGTTCTTC.